Each of the 9 T cell receptor beta chains below was sequenced from the same sample in a study of shared clonotypes between healthy human individuals. Clones were read by immunoSEQ multiplex PCR, and TCRdb kept only the in-frame ones, dropping some. Among about 800,000 clones listed, about 96% were seen once. CD8 cells regarded as naive lacked CD45RO, were positively chosen for CCR7, and omitted terminally differentiated effector memory CD45RA+ cells. The sequencing sample was made of naive CD8+ T cells sorted from blood. These receptors all come from a man aged 25 to 40 in good health.

This rearrangement joins TRBV6-5 to TRBJ2-7, with D tentatively TRBD2 (6 bases). V lost 4 bases and J 5 bases, leaving 15 bases between the germline ends. The CDR3 length is 14 residues. Germline CDR1 reads MNHEY; CDR2 reads SVGAGI. The CDR3 DNA follows: TGTGCCAGCAGTTTGGGGGGAAGTCTGAACGAGCAGTACTTC. Protein sequence: CASSLGGSLNEQYF.

This chain links TRBV7-2 with TRBJ2-2; D remains unclear. Trimming removed 8 bases from V and 4 bases from J, with 23 bases in between. The V gene's germline CDR1 is SGHTA and CDR2 FQGNSA. CDR3 length: 17 amino acids. CDR3 residues: CASRKSLTASFTGELFF. As DNA, the CDR3 is TGTGCCAGCCGGAAGTCGTTGACGGCTTCTTTCACCGGGGAGCTGTTTTTT. The variable domain in full, completed from reference TRBV7-2 and TRBJ2-2, reads GAGVSQSPSNKVTEKGKDVELRCDPISGHTALYWYRQSLGQGLEFLIYFQGNSAPDKSGLPSDRFSAERTGGSVSTLTIQRTQQEDSAVYLCASRKSLTASFTGELFFGEGSRLTVL.

The chain employs TRBV28 and TRBJ2-1; the D gene is possibly TRBD1 (5 bases). CDR1 and CDR2 from the germline V gene are MDHEN and SYDVKM. This CDR3 spans 14 amino acids. Trimming removed 7 bases at V and 7 bases at J, with 17 bases between. CDR3 amino acids: CASTPPTQVNEQFF. CDR3 in DNA: TGTGCCAGCACCCCCCCCACACAGGTTAATGAGCAGTTCTTC. Complete variable domain (other parts from reference TRBV28 and TRBJ2-1): DVKVTQSSRYLVKRTGEKVFLECVQDMDHENMFWYRQDPGLGLRLIYFSYDVKMKEKGDIPEGYSVSREKKERFSLILESASTNQTSMYLCASTPPTQVNEQFFGPGTRLTVL.

The V gene is TRBV27, the J gene TRBJ2-1; the D is unclear. CDR3 size: 15 residues. The germline CDR1 and CDR2 sequences are MNHEY and SMNVEV (reference sequence). The V and J ends lost 6 bases and 4 bases respectively, with 16 bases between them. This CDR3 is CASRLGISYYNEQFF. DNA for the CDR3: TGTGCCAGCAGATTGGGGATAAGCTATTACAATGAGCAGTTCTTC.

The chain is built from TRBV4-3 and TRBJ2-2; D not certain. The V end was cut by 0 bases, the J end by 6 bases, with 5 bases between. The germline gives CDR1 LGHNA, CDR2 YSLEER. The CDR3 sequence is 13 residues long. In DNA, the CDR3 is TGCGCCAGCAGCCAAGATGTCGCCGGGGAGCTGTTTTTT. Its protein product is CASSQDVAGELFF.

The rearrangement uses TRBV19 and TRBJ1-2, with 11 bases matching TRBD1. Germline CDR1 LNHDA, CDR2 SQIVND (reference sequence). Losses at the gene ends were 4 bases for V and 0 bases for J; bases not matched to a gene: 7. This CDR3 is built from 17 residues. CDR3 coding DNA: TGTGCCAGTAGTACAGAGGACAGGGGGCCAGCTAACTATGGCTACACCTTC. It specifies CASSTEDRGPANYGYTF. Combining the CDR3 with reference TRBV19 and TRBJ1-2 gives the whole variable domain DGGITQSPKYLFRKEGQNVTLSCEQNLNHDAMYWYRQDPGQGLRLIYYSQIVNDFQKGDIAEGYSVSREKKESFPLTVTSAQKNPTAFYLCASSTEDRGPANYGYTFGSGTRLTVV.

The chain recombines TRBV5-1 with TRBJ2-7; D might be TRBD1 (6 bases). CDR1 is SGHRS, CDR2 YFSETQ, per germline. Trimming removed 4 bases at V and 3 bases at J, with 11 bases between. The CDR3 has 13 residues. The CDR3 DNA follows: TGCGCCAGCAGCCCAGGGGTTAGCTACGAGCAGTACTTC. This codes for CASSPGVSYEQYF.

V is TRBV9 and J is TRBJ2-3; possible D gene TRBD1, 6 bases. The V gene lost 0 bases and the J gene lost 6 bases, with 17 bases spanning the gap. The CDR3 sequence is 16 residues long. Germline CDR1 SGDLS, CDR2 YYNGEE. CDR3 in DNA: TGTGCCAGCAGCGTAGGGGCGGCGAGGGGGACGGATACGCAGTATTTT. This gives the protein CASSVGAARGTDTQYF.

The gene calls are TRBV19 and TRBJ1-5; a possible D gene is TRBD1 (6 bases). Germline V gives CDR1 LNHDA, CDR2 SQIVND (reference sequence). Trimming cost V 3 bases and J 4 bases, with 19 bases left between them. There are 17 residues in the CDR3. This chain's CDR3 is CASSMGGQHLWNQPQHF. The CDR3 DNA reads TGTGCCAGTAGTATGGGGGGCCAGCACCTTTGGAATCAGCCCCAGCATTTT.